These T cell receptor beta chains were read from a single sample in a study of response to subunit inactivated influenza vaccine. TCRdb redid the calling of the RT-PCR reads with MiXCR, one entry per CDR3 protein. The data hold roughly 620,000 distinct CDR3 sequences, with approximately 10% observed a single time. These sequences were also reported in another study, on T cells expressing NK-cell markers.

The sample consisted of PBMCs from blood, taken on the day of vaccination. These receptors all come from a man in his fifties or sixties who received an inactivated influenza vaccine. CDR3s include the opening cysteine and the closing phenylalanine or tryptophan.

CDR3 length	V gene	J gene	CDR3 protein
14	TRBV15	TRBJ2-3	CATSRVSHTDTQYF
14	TRBV19	TRBJ2-3	CASSYRGLADTQYF
14	TRBV4-3	TRBJ2-7	CASSQDARTYEQYF
18	TRBV20-1	TRBJ2-3	CSARDLTSGGVNTDTQYF
15	TRBV5-1	TRBJ2-1	CASSYPGQGAYEQFF
15	TRBV6-5	TRBJ2-3	CASSYEGPSTDTQYF
16	TRBV6-2/TRBV6-3	TRBJ2-5	CASRKDSGPIQETQYF
14	TRBV27	TRBJ2-2	CASSGQRWSGELFF
12	TRBV28	TRBJ2-2	CASSTYSGELFF
15	TRBV27	TRBJ2-5	CARPLPGESQETQYF
14	TRBV7-2	TRBJ2-1	CASSSGGQNNEQFF
16	TRBV7-2	TRBJ2-3	CASSLLSRGGTDTQYF